These 28 T cell receptor beta chains came from one sample sequenced in a study of identical twins (dated by TCRdb to the mid-2010s). The library was produced with 5' RACE. Sequencing took place on an Illumina HiSeq 2000. TCRdb reran the public reads through fastp at Q25 and MiXCR, keeping productive beta chains. Identical CDR3 protein sequences are pooled into one entry, listed with their most common genes and DNA. The sample table contains 240,000 or so distinct CDR3 sequences; only one count was recorded for 5.5% to 7% of them. More than 3% of the sample is in the top ten clones. This sample also appeared in a second study, on yellow fever vaccine responses in identical twins.

Input material: memory (CD45RO+) T cells sorted from blood. The meaning of the sample's cell subset or site label: CD45RO+ enriched T cells. The receptor set was obtained from a woman aged 18-29 years in good health.

This clonotype was recorded at least ten times. J is TRBJ2-1 and V is TRBV12-3 or TRBV12-4, with D perhaps TRBD2 (5 bases). The length of the CDR3 is 17 residues. V gave up 3 bases and J gave up 5 bases, with 20 bases separating them. This CDR3 is CASSFSSRMSTNNEQFF. The CDR3 DNA reads TGTGCCAGCAGTTTCTCTAGCAGGATGTCGACGAACAATGAGCAGTTCTTC.

This clonotype was seen repeatedly, ten times or more. The V call is TRBV12-3 or TRBV12-4, the J call TRBJ1-5; D ambiguous. The CDR3 has 13 residues. Trimming cost V 0 bases and J 5 bases, with 5 bases left between them. CDR3 nucleotides: TGTGCCAGCAGTTTAGCCGAGGATCAGCCCCAGCATTTT. The encoded protein is CASSLAEDQPQHF.

The chain carries TRBV11-2 and TRBJ2-1, with D hard to call. CDR1 is SGHAT and CDR2 is FQNNGV in the germline V gene. The V gene lost 0 bases and the J gene lost 0 bases, with 15 bases spanning the gap. The length of the CDR3 is 18 residues. The CDR3 region is CASSLDSSLGYSYNEQFF. The CDR3 DNA is TGTGCCAGCAGCTTAGATTCGTCCCTAGGGTACTCCTACAATGAGCAGTTCTTC.

In its sample, this clonotype was seen a few times. The chain is built from TRBV20-1 and TRBJ2-7; possibly TRBD1 or TRBD2 for D (5 bases each). The CDR3 contains 12 residues. V dropped 4 bases and J dropped 2 bases, with 9 bases sitting between them. Germline assignment: CDR1 DFQATT and CDR2 SNEGSKA (reference sequence). CDR3 coding DNA: TGCAGTGCTAAACAGGAGGCCTACGAGCAGTACTTC. This sequence encodes CSAKQEAYEQYF.

This clonotype has more than one count but fewer than ten. This chain joins TRBV6-1 and TRBJ2-1, with 8 positions matching TRBD1. The germline gives CDR1 MNHNS, CDR2 SASEGT. The CDR3 has 13 amino acids. Germline trimming cut 8 bases from V and 4 bases from J; bases unmatched to any gene: 4. CDR3 sequence: CASDGQGYNEQFF. The CDR3 region has the DNA TGTGCCAGCGACGGACAGGGATACAATGAGCAGTTCTTC.

This clonotype turned up a few times. The rearrangement joins TRBV5-6 to TRBJ1-6; tentative D call: TRBD1 (5 bases). Trimming left V 6 bases short and J 4 bases short, with 11 bases between. The germline V gene encodes CDR1 SGHDT and CDR2 YYEEEE. CDR3 length: 14 residues. As DNA, the CDR3 is TGTGCCAGCACGGGAGGGGCTTATAATTCACCCCTCCACTTT. Protein product: CASTGGAYNSPLHF.

Written as DNA, the CDR3 is TGTGCCAGCAGCTGGCCGATCCAGGGACAGGGCTCTGGGGCCAACGTCCTGACTTTC. Translating it yields CASSWPIQGQGSGANVLTF. The V and J genes are TRBV11-2 and TRBJ2-6; 9 nucleotides match TRBD1. This CDR3 has 19 amino acids. V trimming: 4 bases; J trimming: 0 bases; junction bases outside the gene matches: 10. Per the germline V gene, CDR1 is SGHAT and CDR2 is FQNNGV.

This clonotype showed up just a few times. The chain couples TRBV4-2 to TRBJ2-1; 8 bases line up with TRBD2. The CDR3 covers 16 residues. The junction had 8 bases not matched to a gene; V was cut back by 0 bases and J by 7 bases. The germline V gene encodes CDR1 LGHNA and CDR2 YNFKEQ. CDR3 sequence (DNA): TGTGCCAGCAGCCAAGAGCGAGCGGGGGCCGGGAATGAGCAGTTCTTC. It encodes CASSQERAGAGNEQFF.

J is TRBJ2-2 and V is TRBV4-1; D remains ambiguous. The V and J ends lost 4 bases and 3 bases respectively, with 6 bases between them. The germline gives CDR1 MGHRA, CDR2 YSYEKL. The CDR3 extends over 13 amino acids. CDR3 protein: CASSLSDTGELFF. Here the CDR3 DNA reads TGCGCCAGCAGCCTCTCGGACACCGGGGAGCTGTTTTTT.

In its sample, this clonotype was seen a few times. The gene calls are TRBV20-1 and TRBJ2-7; 13 bases align to TRBD2. Unmatched junction bases numbered 8, after V lost 3 bases and J lost 0 bases. CDR1 and CDR2 (germline): DFQATT, SNEGSKA (reference sequence). The CDR3 length is 17 residues. The CDR3 coding sequence is TGCAGTGCTAGTCTTAGACTAGCGGGGGGCCGCTCCTACGAGCAGTACGTC. It translates to CSASLRLAGGRSYEQYV.

This clonotype was seen many times. The CDR3 DNA reads as TGTGCCAGCAGCCCCGCCCGCCGAGAGCAGTTCTTC. Translated, it gives CASSPARREQFF. The chain joins TRBV11-2 to TRBJ2-1, with D unresolved. Trimming left V 5 bases short and J 10 bases short, with 12 bases between. This CDR3 contains 12 residues. The germline CDR1 and CDR2 sequences are SGHAT and FQNNGV.

The CDR3 DNA reads TGTGCCAGCAGATCCACAGGGAAGACCGGGGAGCTGTTTTTT. Translation gives CASRSTGKTGELFF. The V call is TRBV12-3 or TRBV12-4, the J call TRBJ2-2; tentatively, D is TRBD1 (6 bases). The germline V and J ends were trimmed by 6 bases and 5 bases, with 13 bases remaining between them. The CDR3 length is 14 residues.

The gene calls are TRBV20-1 and TRBJ2-2; D unclear. V lost 0 bases to trimming and J lost 3 bases, with 14 bases between them. Germline lookup yields CDR1 DFQATT and CDR2 SNEGSKA (reference sequence). The CDR3 length is 16 residues. CDR3 coding DNA: TGCAGTGCTAGAGATATGGTCTTAGGAGACACCGGGGAGCTGTTTTTT. Amino acid sequence: CSARDMVLGDTGELFF.

This clonotype was counted between two and nine times. J is TRBJ2-7 and V is TRBV12-3 or TRBV12-4; the match to TRBD2 covers 10 bases. J lost 3 bases, V lost 5 bases, and 7 bases had no gene match. CDR3 length: 15 residues. The CDR3 DNA follows: TGTGCCAGCAGTGCCCCCTCTAGCGGGAGCTACGAGCAGTACTTC. The encoded protein is CASSAPSSGSYEQYF.

This clonotype showed up just a few times. The chain has TRBV7-8 and TRBJ1-3; tentative D call: TRBD1 (5 bases). Trimming removed 2 bases at V and 2 bases at J, with 19 bases between. Germline V gene data show CDR1 as SGHVS and CDR2 as FQNEAQ. This CDR3 is built from 18 residues. The CDR3 is CASSLTGTLNNPGNTIYF. In DNA form, the CDR3 reads TGTGCCAGCAGCTTAACCGGGACCCTGAATAACCCTGGAAACACCATATATTTT.

The chain has TRBV2 and TRBJ2-2, with 7 bases fitting TRBD1. Germline V lookup: CDR1 SNHLY, CDR2 FYNNEI. The ends lost 6 bases at V and 7 bases at J; junction bases unmatched: 8. The CDR3 covers 14 residues. The CDR3 here is CASSDPGTVGELFF. As DNA, the CDR3 is TGTGCCAGCAGCGACCCCGGGACAGTCGGGGAGCTGTTTTTT.

This clonotype was recorded at least ten times. The chain combines TRBV2 with TRBJ2-4; 7 bases align to TRBD1. The CDR3 runs to 14 residues. Germline CDR1 and CDR2: SNHLY and FYNNEI. Trimming took 5 bases from V and 2 from J; bases not matched to a gene: 3. This CDR3 reads CASSPGGTKNIQYF. The CDR3 DNA reads TGTGCCAGCAGTCCAGGGGGAACCAAAAACATTCAGTACTTC.

This clonotype was seen a handful of times. The rearrangement joins TRBV2 to TRBJ2-7; the D is unclear. CDR3 length: 11 amino acids. Trimming took off 5 bases at V and 9 bases at J, with 11 bases between the two ends. Looked up from germline, CDR1 is SNHLY and CDR2 is FYNNEI. The DNA of the CDR3 is TGTGCCAGCAGTCCAGTGAACGTGCAGTACTTC. Amino acids: CASSPVNVQYF.

This sequence joins TRBV15 and TRBJ1-5; D remains ambiguous. This CDR3 has 15 residues. The V gene lost 0 bases and the J gene lost 2 bases, with 8 bases spanning the gap. Germline-derived CDR1 and CDR2 are LNHNV and YYDKDF (reference sequence). CDR3 loop: CATSREGRGNQPQHF. The CDR3 region has the DNA TGTGCCACCAGCAGAGAGGGTCGGGGCAATCAGCCCCAGCATTTT.

This chain joins TRBV20-1 and TRBJ1-1; D may be TRBD1 (5 bases). Per the germline V gene, CDR1 is DFQATT and CDR2 is SNEGSKA (reference sequence). The CDR3 runs 13 residues. The germline V and J ends were trimmed by 6 bases and 5 bases, with 16 bases remaining between them. CDR3 residues: CSAGLPGGTEAFF. DNA of the CDR3: TGCAGTGCCGGTCTACCGGGGGGAACTGAAGCTTTCTTT.

This clonotype was seen repeatedly, ten times or more. The chain has TRBV27 and TRBJ2-2, with unresolved D. Germline loops: CDR1 MNHEY, CDR2 SMNVEV (reference sequence). V was pared by 1 base and J by 0 bases, with 9 bases between. The CDR3 spans 16 residues. CDR3 sequence: CASSLYRVANTGELFF. CDR3 in DNA: TGTGCCAGCAGTTTATATAGGGTTGCGAACACCGGGGAGCTGTTTTTT.

This clonotype was detected a few times. The chain couples TRBV28 to TRBJ2-5; D remains ambiguous. The length of the CDR3 is 12 residues. Per the germline V gene, CDR1 is MDHEN and CDR2 is SYDVKM. Between the trimmed V and J ends, which lost 9 bases and 4 bases, there was a span of 12 bases. The CDR3 DNA reads as TGTGCCAGTGCTCCCCGCGGAGAGACCCAGTACTTC. This codes for CASAPRGETQYF.

The genes are TRBV2 and TRBJ1-2; unclear D gene. In germline, CDR1 is SNHLY, CDR2 FYNNEI. The CDR3 spans 14 residues. Trimming pared 6 bases from V and 0 bases from J, leaving 11 bases between. The CDR3 sequence is CASRVEGTNYGYTF. DNA for the CDR3: TGTGCCAGCAGGGTAGAGGGAACTAACTATGGCTACACCTTC.

This clonotype was picked up a small number of times. The chain employs TRBV9 and TRBJ1-6; D remains unclear. The CDR3 is 16 residues long. The V end lost 0 bases, the J end lost 4 bases, and 11 bases lay between the germline ends. Germline V gene data show CDR1 as SGDLS and CDR2 as YYNGEE. Here the CDR3 reads CASSVGLTAYNSPLHF. CDR3 nucleotides: TGTGCCAGCAGCGTAGGGCTAACCGCGTATAATTCACCCCTCCACTTT.

The chain combines TRBV20-1 with TRBJ2-4; D gene uncertain. V was pared by 4 bases and J by 0 bases, with 7 bases between. The CDR3 has 13 residues. Germline-derived CDR1 and CDR2 are DFQATT and SNEGSKA (reference sequence). Here the CDR3 reads CSAKTLAKNIQYF. Here the CDR3 DNA reads TGCAGTGCTAAGACACTAGCCAAAAACATTCAGTACTTC.

The chain recombines TRBV3-1 with TRBJ2-7; 8 nucleotides align to TRBD1. Unmatched junction bases numbered 13, after V lost 0 bases and J lost 6 bases. Germline CDR1 is LGHDT and CDR2 is YNNKEL (reference sequence). CDR3 length equals 17 residues. The CDR3 is CASSQEGETGDLREQYF. CDR3 in DNA: TGTGCCAGCAGCCAAGAGGGAGAGACAGGGGATTTACGCGAGCAGTACTTC.

In its sample, this clonotype was seen a few times. The chain recombines TRBV9 with TRBJ2-1; a weak D match, TRBD2 (5 bases). V dropped 0 bases and J dropped 2 bases, with 18 bases sitting between them. The CDR3 is 18 amino acids. Looked up from germline, CDR1 is SGDLS and CDR2 is YYNGEE. The CDR3 DNA follows: TGTGCCAGCAGCGTAGGAGGGTGGGCGGACTCGGCCTACAATGAGCAGTTCTTC. The encoded protein is CASSVGGWADSAYNEQFF.

The rearrangement joins TRBV20-1 to TRBJ2-3; 7 nucleotides match TRBD2. This CDR3 is built from 14 residues. From germline, CDR1 is DFQATT and CDR2 SNEGSKA (reference sequence). After removal of 3 bases from V and 0 bases from J, the junction contained 3 bases not matched to a gene. DNA for the CDR3: TGCAGTGCTAGCGGGGGGTTTAGCACAGATACGCAGTATTTT. This sequence encodes CSASGGFSTDTQYF.